A single sample gave rise to the 26 T cell receptor beta chains below, sequenced in a study of T cells in Graves' hyperthyroidism and ophthalmopathy. Researchers took RNA transcripts and amplified the TCR beta CDR3 regions from them. The HTBI primer set drove a first-round RT-PCR of the TCR CDR3. From the multiplex PCR reads, TCRdb called clonotypes with MiXCR, one entry per CDR3 protein. The repertoire has some 50,000 distinct CDR3 sequences, roughly 50% of them found once; the top ten carry just over 9%. Sequencing was performed on blood. These receptors were taken from a woman aged 45 to 65 with Graves' ophthalmopathy.

J is TRBJ2-5 and V is TRBV2; D not certain. The CDR3 sequence is 13 residues long. The V gene lost 8 bases and the J gene lost 5 bases, with 15 bases spanning the gap. Germline CDR1 SNHLY, CDR2 FYNNEI. In nucleotides, the CDR3 is TGTGCCAGCTCACCAATAGGGCGGGAGACCCAGTACTTC. This sequence encodes CASSPIGRETQYF. The full variable domain, its missing parts supplied by reference TRBV2 and TRBJ2-5, is EPEVTQTPSHQVTQMGQEVILRCVPISNHLYFYWYRQILGQKVEFLVSFYNNEISEKSEIFDDQFSVERPDGSNFTLKIRSTKLEDSAMYFCASSPIGRETQYFGPGTRLLVL.

The sample holds many counts of this clonotype. The chain uses TRBV29-1 and TRBJ2-3; possible D gene TRBD1, 5 bases. CDR3 length: 14 amino acids. Germline V gene data show CDR1 as SQVTM and CDR2 as ANQGSEA. Deletions cut 0 bases from V and 7 bases from J, with 14 bases between. This CDR3 reads CSVEEVVRAHTQYF. For the CDR3, the DNA is TGCAGCGTTGAAGAGGTAGTCAGGGCCCATACGCAGTATTTT.

The chain has TRBV11-2 and TRBJ2-3; 16 bases agree with TRBD2. Germline V gene sequence: CDR1 SGHAT, CDR2 FQNNGV. This CDR3 is 19 amino acids long. Germline trimming cut 5 bases from V and 4 bases from J; bases unmatched to any gene: 12. CDR3 DNA sequence: TGTGCCAGCAGCCCGGGACTAGCGGGAGGGCCTATTATCTCAGATACGCAGTATTTT. Its protein is CASSPGLAGGPIISDTQYF.

As regards this clonotype: The germline gene is not matched at one end of the junction; a read error may be the cause. The chain has TRBV9 and TRBJ2-1; TRBD2 matches at 15 bases. The length of the CDR3 is 18 residues. CDR1 is SGDLS, CDR2 YYNGEE, per germline. Here the CDR3 reads CASSVGRTSGGGRDEQSF. As DNA, the CDR3 is TGTGCCAGCAGCGTTGGTAGGACTAGCGGGGGGGGGCGGGATGAGCAGTCCTTC.

The sample holds many counts of this clonotype. The chain employs TRBV7-3 and TRBJ2-7; 10 positions agree with TRBD2. The V gene's germline CDR1 is SGHTA and CDR2 FQGTGA. CDR3 length equals 15 residues. The J segment lost 4 bases and the V segment lost 5 bases, leaving 8 bases of the junction unmatched. The CDR3 here is CASSPRAGGPYEQYF. For the CDR3, the DNA is TGTGCCAGCAGCCCTAGAGCGGGAGGGCCATACGAGCAGTACTTC.

This clonotype is termed medium-sized. The V gene is TRBV25-1, the J gene TRBJ2-3; 8 bases are shared with TRBD2. CDR3 length equals 15 residues. The junction had 7 bases not matched to a gene; V was cut back by 3 bases and J by 5 bases. The germline CDR1 and CDR2 sequences are MGHDK and SYGVNS. CDR3 protein: CASSDSGMDQDTQYF. The CDR3 nucleotides are TGTGCCAGCAGTGATAGCGGGATGGATCAAGATACGCAGTATTTT.

This clonotype has a count of ten or more. V gene TRBV6-6 combines with J gene TRBJ1-2; D uncertain. The CDR3 is made up of 16 amino acids. The V end lost 4 bases, the J end lost 0 bases, and 15 bases lay between the germline ends. Germline V lookup: CDR1 MNHNY, CDR2 SVGAGI (reference sequence). The CDR3 region has the DNA TGTGCCAGCAGTTTCCGAAGGAGGCAGGCTAACTATGGCTACACCTTC. It specifies CASSFRRRQANYGYTF.

This clonotype was observed at least ten times. The chain joins TRBV19 to TRBJ2-3, with 7 positions matching TRBD2. V gave up 6 bases and J gave up 3 bases; unmatched junction bases: 15. In germline, CDR1 is LNHDA, CDR2 SQIVND (reference sequence). The CDR3 spans 17 residues. The CDR3: CASSLRRLAEVTDTQYF. CDR3 in DNA: TGTGCCAGTAGCCTCCGCCGGCTAGCGGAAGTTACAGATACGCAGTATTTT.

A note on this clonotype: At one end, the junction sequence differs from germline, possibly due to a read error. The chain couples TRBV5-5 to TRBJ2-6; tentative D call: TRBD2 (6 bases). The CDR3 loop spans 15 amino acids. The germline gives CDR1 SGHKS, CDR2 YYEKEE (reference sequence). The CDR3 here is CASSWGGAGANVLTF. CDR3 DNA sequence: TGTGCCAGCAGCTGGGGAGGAGCTGGGGCCAACGTCCTGACGTTC.

Ten or more counts support this clonotype. The V gene is TRBV12-3 or TRBV12-4, the J gene TRBJ1-2; D is perhaps TRBD1 (6 bases). This CDR3 has 11 amino acids. V gave up 6 bases and J gave up 8 bases, with 10 bases separating them. CDR3 bases: TGTGCCAGCAGCAGGGGATCCGGCTACACCTTC. Translated, it gives CASSRGSGYTF.

This clonotype came up many times. V and J are TRBV7-6 and TRBJ2-5; D is undetermined. V shed 5 bases and J shed 5 bases, with 6 bases lying between them. Germline CDR1 is SGHVS and CDR2 is FNYEAQ. The CDR3 covers 11 residues. CDR3 residues: CASSPGETQYF. The CDR3 region has the DNA TGTGCCAGCAGCCCCGGCGAGACCCAGTACTTC.

This clonotype was seen at least ten times. The V gene is TRBV6-4, the J gene TRBJ2-5, with D possibly called TRBD1 or TRBD2 (5 bases each). This CDR3 is 13 amino acids long. The ends were cut back, 4 bases at V and 5 bases at J, with 11 bases in the middle. Germline V gives CDR1 MRHNA, CDR2 SNTAGT. The CDR3 coding sequence is TGTGCCAGCAGTGCCCAGGGAGTTGAGACCCAGTACTTC. Translation: CASSAQGVETQYF.

The CDR3 loop reads CASSTTYSSNEKLFF. Here the CDR3 DNA reads TGTGCCAGCAGTACCACTTACAGCTCTAATGAAAAACTGTTTTTT. J is TRBJ1-4 and V is TRBV27; D gene unclear. The length of the CDR3 is 15 residues. Germline lookup yields CDR1 MNHEY and CDR2 SMNVEV (reference sequence). Trimming shortened V by 5 bases and J by 3 bases, and 13 bases separated the two germline ends.

The chain recombines TRBV20-1 with TRBJ2-7, with D perhaps TRBD1 (5 bases). The V end lost 6 bases, the J end lost 0 bases, and 12 bases lay between the germline ends. Germline V gene data show CDR1 as DFQATT and CDR2 as SNEGSKA (reference sequence). The CDR3 has 13 residues. The CDR3 region has the DNA TGCAGTGCCGCCGACAGTTACTCCTACGAGCAGTACTTC. Translation gives CSAADSYSYEQYF.

V usage is TRBV29-1 and J usage is TRBJ1-4; 9 positions match TRBD1. The CDR3 runs 15 residues. The germline gives CDR1 SQVTM, CDR2 ANQGSEA. V gave up 7 bases and J gave up 4 bases; unmatched junction bases: 10. DNA for the CDR3: TGCAGCGGGGGAAGGACAGGGGACTTTAATGAAAAACTGTTTTTT. Its translation is CSGGRTGDFNEKLFF.

This clonotype was recorded once. The V gene is TRBV5-1, the J gene TRBJ2-5; 8 nucleotides agree with TRBD1. V shed 0 bases, J shed 5 bases, and the junction held 9 bases outside the gene matches. This CDR3 contains 16 residues. Germline lookup yields CDR1 SGHRS and CDR2 YFSETQ. CDR3 region: CASSLARQGAWETQYF. The CDR3 DNA reads as TGCGCCAGCAGCTTGGCCCGGCAGGGGGCGTGGGAGACCCAGTACTTC.

The count of this clonotype is one. At one end, the junction sequence differs from germline, possibly due to a read error. V usage is TRBV11-2 and J usage is TRBJ2-3; D is perhaps TRBD1 (6 bases). From germline, CDR1 is SGHAT and CDR2 FQNNGV. The CDR3 is made up of 15 amino acids. The CDR3 nucleotides are TGCGCCAGCAGCTTGGGGGCAGTCACCTACAATGAGCAGTATTTT. Translated, it gives CASSLGAVTYNEQYF.

The chain employs TRBV2 and TRBJ2-7; weak D call: TRBD1 (5 bases). V shed 8 bases and J shed 5 bases, with 16 bases lying between them. Germline V gives CDR1 SNHLY, CDR2 FYNNEI. The CDR3 contains 13 residues. DNA of the CDR3: TGTGCCAGCTCACCAGACAGTCACCACGAGCAGTACTTC. This encodes CASSPDSHHEQYF.

In its sample, this clonotype was seen many times. The gene calls are TRBV12-3 or TRBV12-4 and TRBJ2-5, with TRBD1 matching over 8 bases. The CDR3 consists of 16 residues. V lost 5 bases and J lost 4; bases outside the gene matches: 12. The CDR3 loop is CASSRSPPGTGETQYF. CDR3 nucleotide sequence: TGTGCCAGCAGTCGTTCCCCTCCCGGGACAGGAGAGACCCAGTACTTC.

This clonotype was observed at least ten times. V gene TRBV3-1 combines with J gene TRBJ1-6; D ambiguous. The CDR3 has 14 residues. The ends were cut back, 1 base at V and 7 bases at J, with 8 bases in the middle. The V gene's germline CDR1 is LGHDT and CDR2 YNNKEL (reference sequence). The CDR3 sequence: CASSQGTGNSPLHF. In DNA form, the CDR3 reads TGTGCCAGCAGCCAAGGGACCGGGAATTCACCCCTCCACTTT.

The chain carries TRBV10-1 and TRBJ2-7; 7 bases are shared with TRBD2. CDR3 length equals 15 residues. Germline V CDR1 and CDR2: WNHNN, SYGVQD (reference sequence). V lost 0 bases to trimming and J lost 2 bases; unmatched junction nucleotides: 4. CDR3 region: CASSESSGAPYEQYF. In DNA, the CDR3 is TGCGCCAGCAGTGAGTCGAGCGGGGCACCCTACGAGCAGTACTTC.

This clonotype was counted once. The V call is TRBV25-1, the J call TRBJ2-1; D is perhaps TRBD1 or TRBD2 (6 bases each). From germline, CDR1 is MGHDK and CDR2 SYGVNS. The V and J ends lost 4 bases and 11 bases respectively, with 27 bases between them. The length of the CDR3 is 17 residues. In nucleotides, the CDR3 is TGTGCCAGCAGTGCTACTTTAGCCGGGGGCCCCCTCTTTCAGCAGTTCTTC. Its protein product is CASSATLAGGPLFQQFF.

This clonotype occurred many times. The gene calls are TRBV7-8 and TRBJ2-7; TRBD1 aligns across 7 bases. Per the germline V gene, CDR1 is SGHVS and CDR2 is FQNEAQ. V was pared by 5 bases and J by 7 bases, with 17 bases of the junction left unmatched. The CDR3 covers 16 residues. CDR3 sequence: CASSPRAGAVRGEQYF. DNA of the CDR3: TGTGCCAGCAGCCCTAGGGCAGGAGCGGTCAGGGGGGAGCAGTACTTC.

The chain carries TRBV5-4 and TRBJ2-2; D tentatively fits TRBD1 or TRBD2 (5 bases each). From germline, CDR1 is SGHNT and CDR2 YYREEE (reference sequence). Trimming took off 4 bases at V and 2 bases at J, with 18 bases between the two ends. CDR3 length: 17 residues. CDR3: CASSPGRTPGNTGELFF. The DNA of the CDR3 is TGTGCCAGCAGCCCGGGACGGACCCCTGGAAACACCGGGGAGCTGTTTTTT.

This clonotype was observed many times. This chain links TRBV7-6 with TRBJ2-5; D is possibly TRBD2 (6 bases). The CDR3 spans 17 residues. Germline V lookup: CDR1 SGHVS, CDR2 FNYEAQ. Trimming took off 5 bases at V and 2 bases at J, with 21 bases between the two ends. CDR3 sequence (DNA): TGTGCCAGCAGCCCATGGGTAGGGGCGGAGGGACAAGAGACCCAGTACTTC. Translated, it gives CASSPWVGAEGQETQYF.

This chain connects TRBV9 to TRBJ2-1; D gene unclear. V dropped 3 bases and J dropped 3 bases, with 13 bases sitting between them. CDR1 and CDR2 (germline): SGDLS, YYNGEE. The CDR3 is 15 amino acids. CDR3 amino acids: CASSAKGSFYNEQFF. CDR3 in DNA: TGTGCCAGCAGCGCCAAGGGAAGCTTCTACAATGAGCAGTTCTTC.